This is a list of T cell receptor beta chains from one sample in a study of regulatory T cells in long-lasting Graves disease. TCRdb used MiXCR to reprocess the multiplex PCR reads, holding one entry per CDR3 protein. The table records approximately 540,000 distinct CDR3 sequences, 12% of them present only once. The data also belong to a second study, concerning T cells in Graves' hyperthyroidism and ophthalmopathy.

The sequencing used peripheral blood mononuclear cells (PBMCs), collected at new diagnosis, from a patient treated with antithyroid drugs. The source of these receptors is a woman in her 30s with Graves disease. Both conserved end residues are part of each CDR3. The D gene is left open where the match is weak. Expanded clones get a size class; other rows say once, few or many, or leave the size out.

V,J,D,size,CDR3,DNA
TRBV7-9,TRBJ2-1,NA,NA,CASSLVSRGAHRGEVSYNEQFF,TGTGCCAGCAGCTTAGTATCTCGTGGGGCACATAGGGGGGAGGTCTCCTACAATGAGCAGTTCTTC
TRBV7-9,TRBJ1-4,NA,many,CASSLDSTNEKLFF,TGTGCCAGCAGCTTAGACTCAACTAATGAAAAACTGTTTTTT
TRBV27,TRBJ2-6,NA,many,CASNNGGAGANVLTF,TGTGCCAGCAACAATGGGGGGGCCGGGGCCAACGTCCTGACTTTC
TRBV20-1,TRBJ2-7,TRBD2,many,CSARPTSGRATF,TGCAGTGCTAGACCGACTAGCGGGAGAGCCACCTTC
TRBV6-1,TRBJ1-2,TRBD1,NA,CASRIGTGGNYGYTF,TGTGCCAGCAGGATCGGGACAGGGGGTAACTATGGCTACACCTTC
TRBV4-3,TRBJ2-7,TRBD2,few,CASSQESPAGGPHEQYF,TGCGCCAGCAGCCAAGAGTCTCCAGCGGGAGGGCCCCACGAGCAGTACTTC
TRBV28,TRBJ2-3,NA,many,CASSFRGAGNLGGTDTQYF,TGTGCCAGCAGTTTCCGCGGGGCTGGGAACCTGGGGGGCACAGATACGCAGTATTTT
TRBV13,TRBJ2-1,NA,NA,CASSLGTSSVNEQFF,TGTGCCAGCAGCTTAGGGACTAGTAGCGTTAATGAGCAGTTCTTC
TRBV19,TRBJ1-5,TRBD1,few,CASSIGRGLNQPQHF,TGTGCCAGTAGTATCGGCAGGGGGCTAAATCAGCCCCAGCATTTT
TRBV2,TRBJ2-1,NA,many,CASSERLTNEQFF,TGTGCCAGCAGTGAAAGACTTACCAATGAGCAGTTCTTC
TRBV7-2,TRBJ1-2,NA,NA,CASSLAPFPNYGYTF,TGTGCCAGCAGCTTAGCCCCTTTTCCTAACTATGGCTACACCTTC
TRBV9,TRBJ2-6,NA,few,CASSSPLAGANVLTF,TGTGCCAGCAGTTCACCCCTTGCCGGGGCCAACGTCCTGACTTTC
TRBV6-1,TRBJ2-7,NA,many,CASSEAIWTGDYEQYF,TGTGCCAGCAGTGAAGCGATTTGGACGGGGGACTACGAGCAGTACTTC
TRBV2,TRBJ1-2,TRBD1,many,CASRLDRGNGGYTF,TGTGCCAGCAGACTCGACAGGGGGAATGGTGGCTACACCTTC
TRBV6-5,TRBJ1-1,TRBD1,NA,CASSYLGVTGDTEAFF,TGTGCCAGCAGTTACTTAGGAGTAACAGGGGACACTGAAGCTTTCTTT
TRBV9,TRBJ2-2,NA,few,CASSPRGTQNTGELFF,TGTGCCAGCAGCCCGAGGGGGACCCAGAACACCGGGGAGCTGTTTTTT
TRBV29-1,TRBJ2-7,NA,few,CSVVGAPGAAGDMGEQYF,TGCAGCGTTGTGGGGGCTCCAGGGGCGGCAGGGGATATGGGCGAGCAGTACTTC
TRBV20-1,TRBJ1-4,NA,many,CSARDKGTTNEKLFF,TGCAGTGCTAGAGATAAGGGGACAACTAATGAAAAACTGTTTTTT
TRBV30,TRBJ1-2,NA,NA,CAWSVGSSAQIYGYTF,TGTGCCTGGAGTGTAGGGTCTTCGGCCCAAATCTATGGCTACACCTTC
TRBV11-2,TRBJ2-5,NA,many,CASSPEPLKTQYF,TGTGCCAGCAGCCCCGAGCCGCTGAAGACCCAGTACTTC
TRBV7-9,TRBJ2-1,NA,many,CASSLAGAGEQFF,TGTGCCAGCAGCTTAGCCGGGGCGGGTGAGCAGTTCTTC
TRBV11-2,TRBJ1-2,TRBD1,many,CASSLQRTGSQGYTF,TGTGCCAGCAGCCTACAACGGACAGGGTCGCAAGGCTACACCTTC
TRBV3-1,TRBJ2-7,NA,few,CASSQGTYPGTPFYEQYF,TGTGCCAGCAGCCAAGGGACTTACCCCGGGACCCCTTTCTACGAGCAGTACTTC
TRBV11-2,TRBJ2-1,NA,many,CASSLWAESSLYNEQFF,TGTGCCAGCAGCTTATGGGCGGAGTCCTCTTTATACAATGAGCAGTTCTTC
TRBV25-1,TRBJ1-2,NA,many,CASSNRMDGYTF,TGTGCCAGCTCAAACCGGATGGATGGCTACACCTTC
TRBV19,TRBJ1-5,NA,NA,CASSPNRAGQPQHF,TGTGCCAGTAGCCCTAACAGGGCGGGTCAGCCCCAGCATTTT
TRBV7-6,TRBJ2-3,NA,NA,CASSLVGPPRVDTQYF,TGTGCCAGCAGCTTAGTGGGACCTCCCCGAGTCGATACGCAGTATTTT
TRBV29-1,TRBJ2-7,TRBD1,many,CSVGQGGYEQYF,TGCAGCGTTGGACAGGGTGGCTACGAGCAGTACTTC
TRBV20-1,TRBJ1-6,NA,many,CSASVLREGSPLHF,TGCAGTGCTAGTGTCCTAAGGGAGGGGTCACCCCTCCACTTT
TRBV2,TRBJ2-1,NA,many,CASSERRGSNEQFF,TGTGCCAGCAGTGAAAGGAGGGGATCCAATGAGCAGTTCTTC
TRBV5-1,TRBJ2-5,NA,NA,CASSFWGTEETQYF,TGCGCCAGCAGCTTTTGGGGGACGGAAGAGACCCAGTACTTC
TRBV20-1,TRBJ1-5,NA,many,CSAREAGRIYNQPQHF,TGCAGTGCTAGAGAGGCAGGGAGGATCTACAATCAGCCCCAGCATTTT
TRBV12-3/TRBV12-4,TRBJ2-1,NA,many,CASRGGDRYNEQFF,TGTGCCAGCAGGGGGGGAGACAGGTACAATGAGCAGTTCTTC
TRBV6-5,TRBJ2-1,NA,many,CASSYKGTVRYNEQFF,TGTGCCAGCAGTTACAAAGGAACGGTAAGATACAATGAGCAGTTCTTC
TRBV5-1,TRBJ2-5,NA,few,CASRRDSQQETQYF,TGCGCCAGCAGGCGGGACAGTCAACAAGAGACCCAGTACTTC
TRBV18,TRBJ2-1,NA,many,CASSPGGTAYNEQFF,TGTGCCAGCTCACCTGGCGGGACAGCCTACAATGAGCAGTTCTTC
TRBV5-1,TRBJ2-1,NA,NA,CASSLAETVNEQFF,TGCGCCAGCAGCTTGGCGGAAACAGTCAATGAGCAGTTCTTC
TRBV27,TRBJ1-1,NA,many,CASSLSKYTEAFF,TGTGCCAGCAGTTTATCGAAGTACACTGAAGCTTTCTTT
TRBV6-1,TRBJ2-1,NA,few,CASSETEQAEQFF,TGTGCCAGCAGTGAGACCGAGCAGGCTGAGCAGTTCTTC
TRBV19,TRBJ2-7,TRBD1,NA,CASSISYLVGTGNSYEQYF,TGTGCCAGTAGTATTAGTTATCTCGTCGGGACAGGTAACTCCTACGAGCAGTACTTC
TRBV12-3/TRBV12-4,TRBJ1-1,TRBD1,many,CASSDRGPNTEAFF,TGTGCCAGCAGTGACAGGGGCCCGAACACTGAAGCTTTCTTT
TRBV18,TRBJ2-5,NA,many,CASSPSQETQYF,TGTGCCAGCTCCCCTAGCCAAGAGACCCAGTACTTC
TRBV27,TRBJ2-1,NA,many,CASSRGRAYNEQFF,TGTGCCAGCAGTAGGGGCAGGGCCTACAATGAGCAGTTCTTC
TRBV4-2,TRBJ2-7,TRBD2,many,CASSQALAGGYEQYF,TGTGCCAGCAGCCAAGCTCTAGCGGGAGGCTACGAGCAGTACTTC
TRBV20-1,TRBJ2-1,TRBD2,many,CSATWRGSSYNEQFF,TGCAGTGCCACCTGGCGGGGGAGCTCCTACAATGAGCAGTTCTTC
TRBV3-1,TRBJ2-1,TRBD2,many,CASSQRTSGRRGSYNEQFF,TGTGCCAGCAGCCAACGGACTAGCGGGAGGCGAGGCTCCTACAATGAGCAGTTCTTC
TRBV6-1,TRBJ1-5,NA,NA,CASSLGTGSQPQHF,TGTGCCAGCAGCCTCGGGACTGGGAGTCAGCCCCAGCATTTT
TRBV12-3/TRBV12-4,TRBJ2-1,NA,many,CASSFSYQSSYNEQFF,TGTGCCAGCAGTTTTTCCTACCAGAGCTCCTACAATGAGCAGTTCTTC
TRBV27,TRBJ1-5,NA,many,CASIPRGEQPQHF,TGTGCCAGCATCCCTCGGGGGGAGCAGCCCCAGCATTTT
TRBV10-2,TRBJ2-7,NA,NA,CASTSLALHEQYF,TGCGCCAGCACCTCACTAGCTCTGCACGAGCAGTACTTC
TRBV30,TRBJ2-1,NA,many,CAWTFSGHYNEQFF,TGTGCCTGGACTTTCAGCGGACACTACAATGAGCAGTTCTTC
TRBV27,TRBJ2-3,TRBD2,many,CASSPRLAGGLSTDTQYF,TGTGCCAGCAGCCCCCGACTAGCGGGAGGACTTAGCACAGATACGCAGTATTTT
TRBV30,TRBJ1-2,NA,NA,CAWSERTLGGYTF,TGTGCCTGGAGTGAACGGACACTCGGCGGCTACACCTTC
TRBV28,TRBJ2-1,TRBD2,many,CASSRLAPVGDEQFF,TGTGCCAGCAGTCGACTAGCTCCAGTGGGGGATGAGCAGTTCTTC